This T cell receptor beta chain was identified in a study of technical replicates of blood from a few donors. Only one count was recorded for this clone. Measured with immunoSEQ multiplex PCR; TCRdb has only the in-frame clones, and not every one. The table includes more than 70,000 clones, 90% to 98% detected once. The CDR3 covers 14 residues. After removal of 0 bases from V and 6 bases from J, the junction contained 2 bases not matched to a gene. Germline V gives CDR1 SGHRS, CDR2 YFSETQ. Sequenced material: T cells isolated from PBMCs. This sequence joins TRBV5-1 and TRBJ2-2; the match to TRBD2 covers 7 bases. The sequence came from a human donor in good health. Here the CDR3 reads CASSLAGLAGELFF. CDR3 DNA sequence: TGCGCCAGCAGCTTGGCCGGACTAGCCGGGGAGCTGTTTTTT. Full variable domain (outside the CDR3, taken from reference TRBV5-1 and TRBJ2-2): KAGVTQTPRYLIKTRGQQVTLSCSPISGHRSVSWYQQTPGQGLQFLFEYFSETQRNKGNFPGRFSGRQFSNSRSEMNVSTLELGDSALYLCASSLAGLAGELFFGEGSRLTVL.